The 9 T cell receptor beta chains reported below all come from one sample, sequenced in a study of identical twins. TCRdb fed the 5' RACE reads into MiXCR, producing one record per CDR3 protein. The table lists fewer than 550,000 distinct CDR3 sequences, approximately 14% of them singletons, with nearly 0.45% in the top ten. This same sample was also taken into another study, of yellow fever vaccine responses in identical twins.

Sequencing used CD4+ T cells sorted from blood. Receptors originate from a woman aged 18-30 years in good health.

A few counts support this clonotype. The gene calls are TRBV12-3 or TRBV12-4 and TRBJ2-4, with D possibly TRBD2 on 6 matching bases. This CDR3 is 13 amino acids long. The V and J ends lost 6 bases and 4 bases respectively, with 10 bases between them. CDR3 protein: CASSRSGKNIQYF. The CDR3 DNA is TGTGCCAGCAGCCGGAGCGGGAAAAACATTCAGTACTTC.

This clonotype was found many times. This rearrangement joins TRBV10-3 to TRBJ2-7; a weak D match, TRBD1 (6 bases). CDR3 length: 13 amino acids. Germline CDR1 reads ENHRY; CDR2 reads SYGVKD. V gave up 4 bases and J gave up 0 bases, with 7 bases separating them. CDR3 in amino acids: CAISGTDSYEQYF. CDR3 in DNA: TGTGCCATCAGTGGGACAGACTCCTACGAGCAGTACTTC.

The chain combines TRBV20-1 with TRBJ1-4; D remains unclear. CDR1 and CDR2 (germline): DFQATT, SNEGSKA (reference sequence). The CDR3 consists of 13 residues. The ends were cut back, 0 bases at V and 8 bases at J, with 10 bases in the middle. This CDR3 is CSARDQSGEKLFF. DNA of the CDR3: TGCAGTGCTAGAGATCAAAGTGGGGAAAAACTGTTTTTT.

The genes are TRBV27 and TRBJ1-6; D ambiguous. Trimming cost V 2 bases and J 11 bases, with 13 bases left between them. Germline V gene data show CDR1 as MNHEY and CDR2 as SMNVEV (reference sequence). The CDR3 extends over 14 amino acids. The CDR3 nucleotides are TGTGCCAGCAGTTTACGGGTGGGGAGTACACCCCTCCACTTT. Translated: CASSLRVGSTPLHF.

This clonotype was seen only a few times. The chain is built from TRBV9 and TRBJ1-2; TRBD1 aligns across 7 bases. With 0 bases clipped from V and 4 bases from J, the junction kept 6 bases outside the gene matches. The CDR3 spans 15 residues. Germline CDR1 is SGDLS and CDR2 is YYNGEE. This CDR3 reads CASSVGQGRSYGYTF. CDR3 in DNA: TGTGCCAGCAGCGTAGGACAGGGCCGTAGCTATGGCTACACCTTC.

The chain combines TRBV10-3 with TRBJ2-1, with TRBD2 identical over 9 bases. V shed 10 bases, J shed 3 bases, and the junction held 7 bases outside the gene matches. Germline-derived CDR1 and CDR2 are ENHRY and SYGVKD. The CDR3 contains 14 residues. The CDR3 nucleotides read TGTGCCACGAATCCTAGCGGGAACTACAATGAGCAGTTCTTC. This translates into CATNPSGNYNEQFF.

This clonotype has just a few counts. J is TRBJ1-1 and V is TRBV5-1, with D tentatively TRBD1 (6 bases). V gave up 6 bases and J gave up 3 bases, with 12 bases separating them. The CDR3 consists of 13 residues. Germline CDR1 SGHRS, CDR2 YFSETQ. Written as DNA, the CDR3 is TGCGCCAGCAAATACAGGGAGGACACTGAAGCTTTCTTT. This translates into CASKYREDTEAFF.

Here the CDR3 DNA reads TGTGCCATCAGGCGATCTAGCGGGAGGGAGGAGACCCAGTACTTC. It encodes CAIRRSSGREETQYF. This rearrangement joins TRBV10-3 to TRBJ2-5; 12 bases map to TRBD2. Looked up from germline, CDR1 is ENHRY and CDR2 is SYGVKD. With 6 bases clipped from V and 5 bases from J, the junction kept 7 bases outside the gene matches. This CDR3 region has 15 residues.

The chain links TRBV28 to TRBJ2-7, with 11 bases aligning to TRBD1. This CDR3 region has 17 residues. CDR1 and CDR2 (germline): MDHEN, SYDVKM. V shed 4 bases and J 4 bases; nucleotides not matched to a gene: 12. CDR3: CASSSLAGTGGLYEQYV. DNA for the CDR3: TGTGCCAGCAGTTCCCTCGCCGGGACAGGGGGATTATACGAGCAGTACGTC.